This T cell receptor (beta chain) was captured in a study of T cells in Graves' hyperthyroidism and ophthalmopathy. The CDR3 spans 16 residues. Per germline, CDR1 MNHNS and CDR2 SASEGT. Trimming stripped 0 bases from V and 0 bases from J, with 9 bases between. This clonotype was picked up many times. Amplification of TCR beta CDR3 regions used RNA as the template. Initially, a first-round RT-PCR of the TCR CDR3 employed the HTBI primer set. TCRdb reprocessed the multiplex PCR reads via MiXCR and lists one record per CDR3 protein. The table includes approximately 600,000 distinct CDR3 sequences, under 25% detected once.

The gene calls are TRBV6-1 and TRBJ1-5; D gene unclear. This clonotype originated in a man aged 25 to 45 with Graves' ophthalmopathy. Material: blood. This CDR3 is CASSEARTVSNQPQHF. The DNA of the CDR3 is TGTGCCAGCAGTGAAGCTCGTACAGTTAGCAATCAGCCCCAGCATTTT.